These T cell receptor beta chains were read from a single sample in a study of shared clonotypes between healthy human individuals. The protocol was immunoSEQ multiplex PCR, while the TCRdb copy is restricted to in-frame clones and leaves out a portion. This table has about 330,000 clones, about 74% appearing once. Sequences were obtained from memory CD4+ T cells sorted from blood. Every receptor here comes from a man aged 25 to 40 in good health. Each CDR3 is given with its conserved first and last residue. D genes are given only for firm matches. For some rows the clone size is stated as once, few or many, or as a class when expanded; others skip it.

CDR3aa: CAISATSGAYEQYF
CDR3nt: TGTGCCATCAGTGCCACTTCAGGGGCCTACGAGCAGTACTTC
d_gene: -
j_gene: TRBJ2-7
abundance: once
v_gene: TRBV10-3

CDR3aa: CASSFPDTIYGNQPQHF
CDR3nt: TGTGCCAGCAGTTTCCCAGACACAATCTATGGCAATCAGCCCCAGCATTTT
d_gene: -
j_gene: TRBJ1-5
abundance: -
v_gene: TRBV28

CDR3aa: CASSALGAPLRRYF
CDR3nt: TGTGCCAGCAGCGCCTTAGGGGCACCCCTTCGCAGGTACTTC
d_gene: -
j_gene: TRBJ2-5
abundance: -
v_gene: TRBV11-2

CDR3aa: CASGQGNNYGYTF
CDR3nt: TGTGCCAGCGGACAGGGCAATAACTATGGCTACACCTTC
d_gene: TRBD1
j_gene: TRBJ1-2
abundance: few
v_gene: TRBV2

CDR3aa: CASSVGTGTKNNEQFF
CDR3nt: TGTGCCAGCAGCGTAGGAACCGGGACTAAGAACAATGAGCAGTTCTTC
d_gene: TRBD2
j_gene: TRBJ2-1
abundance: -
v_gene: TRBV9

CDR3aa: CASSQLNSNNSPLHF
CDR3nt: TGTGCCAGTAGCCAACTAAACTCCAATAATTCACCCCTCCACTTT
d_gene: -
j_gene: TRBJ1-6
abundance: -
v_gene: TRBV19

CDR3aa: CAIQGNYGYTF
CDR3nt: TGTGCCATCCAGGGGAACTATGGCTACACCTTC
d_gene: -
j_gene: TRBJ1-2
abundance: -
v_gene: TRBV10-3

CDR3aa: CASRPFSGNTIYF
CDR3nt: TGTGCCAGCCGACCGTTCTCTGGAAACACCATATATTTT
d_gene: -
j_gene: TRBJ1-3
abundance: -
v_gene: TRBV6-1

CDR3aa: CASRQIMNTEAFF
CDR3nt: TGTGCCAGCAGACAAATCATGAACACTGAAGCTTTCTTT
d_gene: -
j_gene: TRBJ1-1
abundance: few
v_gene: TRBV7-9

CDR3aa: CASSLEGSGELFF
CDR3nt: TGTGCCAGCAGCTTAGAGGGATCCGGGGAGCTGTTTTTT
d_gene: -
j_gene: TRBJ2-2
abundance: -
v_gene: TRBV11-3

CDR3aa: CASSLGTGYGYTF
CDR3nt: TGTGCCAGCAGTTTAGGGACAGGGTATGGCTACACCTTC
d_gene: TRBD1
j_gene: TRBJ1-2
abundance: -
v_gene: TRBV28

CDR3aa: CASSLADPVSGFYF
CDR3nt: TGCGCCAGCAGCTTGGCCGACCCGGTATCGGGATTTTACTTC
d_gene: -
j_gene: TRBJ2-7
abundance: -
v_gene: TRBV5-1

CDR3aa: CASSLDGRGRETQYF
CDR3nt: TGTGCCAGCAGCTTAGATGGCAGGGGGCGAGAGACCCAGTACTTC
d_gene: TRBD1
j_gene: TRBJ2-5
abundance: -
v_gene: TRBV11-2

CDR3aa: CASSLGGKETQYF
CDR3nt: TGTGCCAGCAGTCTCGGGGGAAAAGAGACCCAGTACTTC
d_gene: -
j_gene: TRBJ2-5
abundance: few
v_gene: TRBV5-8

CDR3aa: CASGPRTGYSGYTF
CDR3nt: TGTGCCAGCGGACCCCGGACAGGGTATTCTGGCTACACCTTC
d_gene: TRBD1
j_gene: TRBJ1-2
abundance: few
v_gene: TRBV27

CDR3aa: CASSRPGHQRGEQYF
CDR3nt: TGTGCCAGCAGTCGGCCGGGTCATCAAAGAGGCGAGCAGTACTTC
d_gene: -
j_gene: TRBJ2-7
abundance: -
v_gene: TRBV5-6

CDR3aa: CASRQGYTGELFF
CDR3nt: TGTGCCAGCAGACAGGGGTACACCGGGGAGCTGTTTTTT
d_gene: TRBD1
j_gene: TRBJ2-2
abundance: few
v_gene: TRBV2

CDR3aa: CASSPIGQGVEAFF
CDR3nt: TGTGCCAGCAGTCCCATTGGACAGGGCGTTGAAGCTTTCTTT
d_gene: TRBD1
j_gene: TRBJ1-1
abundance: -
v_gene: TRBV27

CDR3aa: CASSLGFYEQYF
CDR3nt: TGTGCCAGCAGCTTAGGTTTCTACGAGCAGTACTTC
d_gene: -
j_gene: TRBJ2-7
abundance: -
v_gene: TRBV11-2

CDR3aa: CASRAWGGGSLSNQPQHF
CDR3nt: TGTGCCAGCAGGGCTTGGGGGGGCGGAAGCCTTAGCAATCAGCCCCAGCATTTT
d_gene: -
j_gene: TRBJ1-5
abundance: -
v_gene: TRBV27

CDR3aa: CASSLDNNEQFF
CDR3nt: TGTGCCAGCAGCCTCGATAACAATGAGCAGTTCTTC
d_gene: -
j_gene: TRBJ2-1
abundance: -
v_gene: TRBV5-4

CDR3aa: CASSEAGGNNEQFF
CDR3nt: TGTGCCAGCAGTGAAGCGGGAGGGAACAATGAGCAGTTCTTC
d_gene: TRBD2
j_gene: TRBJ2-1
abundance: -
v_gene: TRBV2

CDR3aa: CASSDWAGAGEQYF
CDR3nt: TGTGCCAGCAGTGATTGGGCAGGGGCGGGAGAGCAGTACTTC
d_gene: -
j_gene: TRBJ2-7
abundance: once
v_gene: TRBV25-1

CDR3aa: CASSFGTSTPLEQYF
CDR3nt: TGTGCCAGCAGTTTTGGGACTAGTACCCCCCTCGAGCAGTACTTC
d_gene: TRBD2
j_gene: TRBJ2-7
abundance: -
v_gene: TRBV6-6

CDR3aa: CSRQGQETQYF
CDR3nt: TGCAGTCGACAGGGCCAAGAGACCCAGTACTTC
d_gene: TRBD1
j_gene: TRBJ2-5
abundance: few
v_gene: TRBV20-1

CDR3aa: CASSSTGTGGNTIYF
CDR3nt: TGTGCCAGCAGCTCTACCGGGACGGGTGGAAACACCATATATTTT
d_gene: -
j_gene: TRBJ1-3
abundance: -
v_gene: TRBV5-4

CDR3aa: CASRRGQEYGYTF
CDR3nt: TGTGCCAGCAGACGGGGACAGGAATATGGCTACACCTTC
d_gene: TRBD1
j_gene: TRBJ1-2
abundance: -
v_gene: TRBV7-8

CDR3aa: CASIEEGQGETQYF
CDR3nt: TGTGCCAGCATTGAAGAGGGACAGGGAGAGACCCAGTACTTC
d_gene: TRBD1
j_gene: TRBJ2-5
abundance: -
v_gene: TRBV2

CDR3aa: CSVGFLGLVVEQFF
CDR3nt: TGCAGCGTTGGTTTTCTGGGACTAGTAGTTGAGCAGTTCTTC
d_gene: TRBD2
j_gene: TRBJ2-1
abundance: few
v_gene: TRBV29-1

CDR3aa: CASSLQGSYNEQFF
CDR3nt: TGTGCCAGCAGCTTACAGGGGTCCTACAATGAGCAGTTCTTC
d_gene: -
j_gene: TRBJ2-1
abundance: -
v_gene: TRBV11-2

CDR3aa: CSASSGAEQYF
CDR3nt: TGCAGTGCTAGTTCCGGGGCCGAGCAGTACTTC
d_gene: -
j_gene: TRBJ2-7
abundance: few
v_gene: TRBV20-1

CDR3aa: CAWSGLAGGNPFF
CDR3nt: TGTGCCTGGAGCGGACTAGCGGGAGGGAACCCGTTCTTC
d_gene: TRBD2
j_gene: TRBJ2-1
abundance: -
v_gene: TRBV30

CDR3aa: CASSLLGLAGLGETQYF
CDR3nt: TGCGCCAGCAGCTTGCTCGGACTAGCGGGACTAGGGGAGACCCAGTACTTC
d_gene: TRBD2
j_gene: TRBJ2-5
abundance: -
v_gene: TRBV5-1

CDR3aa: CASSFTGPNQPQHF
CDR3nt: TGTGCCAGTAGTTTCACAGGGCCCAATCAGCCCCAGCATTTT
d_gene: -
j_gene: TRBJ1-5
abundance: many
v_gene: TRBV19

CDR3aa: CASSLFQGGSETQYF
CDR3nt: TGTGCCAGCAGCTTATTCCAGGGAGGGTCAGAGACCCAGTACTTC
d_gene: TRBD2
j_gene: TRBJ2-5
abundance: few
v_gene: TRBV7-6

CDR3aa: CASSYSSPRVTGELFF
CDR3nt: TGTGCCAGCAGTTACTCGTCCCCGCGGGTGACCGGGGAGCTGTTTTTT
d_gene: -
j_gene: TRBJ2-2
abundance: -
v_gene: TRBV6-6

CDR3aa: CASSATGIGNEQFF
CDR3nt: TGTGCCAGCAGCGCCACAGGGATCGGCAATGAGCAGTTCTTC
d_gene: -
j_gene: TRBJ2-1
abundance: -
v_gene: TRBV9

CDR3aa: CASSSPGQTYEQYF
CDR3nt: TGTGCCAGCAGTTCCCCGGGACAGACCTACGAGCAGTACTTC
d_gene: TRBD1
j_gene: TRBJ2-7
abundance: -
v_gene: TRBV27

CDR3aa: CASSLGNEKLFF
CDR3nt: TGTGCCAGCAGCTTGGGGAATGAAAAACTGTTTTTT
d_gene: -
j_gene: TRBJ1-4
abundance: -
v_gene: TRBV5-6

CDR3aa: CASSPSRSYEQYF
CDR3nt: TGTGCCAGCTCACCAAGTCGGAGTTACGAGCAGTACTTC
d_gene: -
j_gene: TRBJ2-7
abundance: -
v_gene: TRBV18

CDR3aa: CSVDTGYTF
CDR3nt: TGCAGCGTTGACACGGGCTACACCTTC
d_gene: -
j_gene: TRBJ1-2
abundance: many
v_gene: TRBV29-1

CDR3aa: CASSPRTSSSTDTQYF
CDR3nt: TGTGCCAGCAGCCCGCGGACTAGCTCTAGCACAGATACGCAGTATTTT
d_gene: TRBD2
j_gene: TRBJ2-3
abundance: once
v_gene: TRBV11-2

CDR3aa: CATSRGGLAGGHEQYF
CDR3nt: TGTGCCACCAGCAGAGGGGGACTAGCGGGAGGACACGAGCAGTACTTC
d_gene: TRBD2
j_gene: TRBJ2-7
abundance: -
v_gene: TRBV15

CDR3aa: CASSPTALADYANTGELFF
CDR3nt: TGTGCCAGCTCACCTACGGCACTAGCGGACTACGCGAACACCGGGGAGCTGTTTTTT
d_gene: TRBD2
j_gene: TRBJ2-2
abundance: -
v_gene: TRBV18

CDR3aa: CASSSSGNSGNTIYF
CDR3nt: TGTGCCAGCAGCTCGTCAGGGAACTCTGGAAACACCATATATTTT
d_gene: -
j_gene: TRBJ1-3
abundance: -
v_gene: TRBV5-4

CDR3aa: CAWRGLADTQYF
CDR3nt: TGTGCCTGGAGGGGACTAGCAGATACGCAGTATTTT
d_gene: TRBD2
j_gene: TRBJ2-3
abundance: -
v_gene: TRBV30

CDR3aa: CTFRLGDTQYF
CDR3nt: TGCACCTTCCGGTTGGGTGATACGCAGTATTTT
d_gene: -
j_gene: TRBJ2-3
abundance: -
v_gene: TRBV20-1

CDR3aa: CASSSGGRLKYEQYF
CDR3nt: TGTGCCAGCAGCTCCGGCGGGAGGCTTAAATACGAGCAGTACTTC
d_gene: TRBD2
j_gene: TRBJ2-7
abundance: once
v_gene: TRBV7-2

CDR3aa: CASSYAGGAVRDTQYF
CDR3nt: TGTGCCAGCAGTTACGCTGGGGGAGCGGTTCGGGATACGCAGTATTTT
d_gene: -
j_gene: TRBJ2-3
abundance: -
v_gene: TRBV6-5

CDR3aa: CATGLAGVNEQFF
CDR3nt: TGTGCCACCGGACTAGCGGGAGTCAATGAGCAGTTCTTC
d_gene: TRBD2
j_gene: TRBJ2-1
abundance: -
v_gene: TRBV15

CDR3aa: CASSLVVGHEQYF
CDR3nt: TGTGCCAGCAGCTTGGTGGTCGGGCACGAGCAGTACTTC
d_gene: -
j_gene: TRBJ2-7
abundance: many
v_gene: TRBV5-6

CDR3aa: CASSPSIQGGPYNEQFF
CDR3nt: TGTGCCAGCAGTCCGAGTATTCAGGGGGGACCATACAATGAGCAGTTCTTC
d_gene: -
j_gene: TRBJ2-1
abundance: -
v_gene: TRBV7-9

CDR3aa: CASSADERAAYNEQFF
CDR3nt: TGTGCCAGCAGCGCCGATGAGAGGGCGGCTTACAATGAGCAGTTCTTC
d_gene: -
j_gene: TRBJ2-1
abundance: few
v_gene: TRBV7-8

CDR3aa: CASSGQGGNTEAFF
CDR3nt: TGTGCCAGCAGCGGACAGGGGGGGAACACTGAAGCTTTCTTT
d_gene: TRBD1
j_gene: TRBJ1-1
abundance: -
v_gene: TRBV7-9

CDR3aa: CASSLASLAAEQFF
CDR3nt: TGTGCCAGCAGCTTAGCCTCCCTAGCGGCTGAGCAGTTCTTC
d_gene: TRBD2
j_gene: TRBJ2-1
abundance: -
v_gene: TRBV7-2